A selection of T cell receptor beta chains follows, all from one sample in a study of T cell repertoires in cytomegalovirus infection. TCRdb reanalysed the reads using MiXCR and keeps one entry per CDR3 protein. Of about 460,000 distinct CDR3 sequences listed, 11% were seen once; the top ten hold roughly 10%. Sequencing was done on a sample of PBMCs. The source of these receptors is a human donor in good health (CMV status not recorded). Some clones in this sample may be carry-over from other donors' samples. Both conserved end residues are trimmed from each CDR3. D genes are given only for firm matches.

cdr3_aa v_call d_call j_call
ASSISKGASNQPQH TRBV19 TRBD1 TRBJ1-5
ASRQLNTEAF TRBV12-3/TRBV12-4 - TRBJ1-1
ASSIPGTHTGELF TRBV19 - TRBJ2-2
ASSLPRGTTYEQY TRBV5-4 - TRBJ2-7
ASRQPSSYEQY TRBV19 - TRBJ2-7
ASRLAAGETQY TRBV4-1 TRBD2 TRBJ2-5
ASSLVLAPYNEQF TRBV7-9 - TRBJ2-1
ASRGANYNSPLH TRBV7-9 - TRBJ1-6
ASSPPGPRGDEQF TRBV18 - TRBJ2-1
ASSPSSRSNYGYT TRBV19 - TRBJ1-2
ASRDTGVVFNEQF TRBV25-1 TRBD1 TRBJ2-1
ASSSPPRGRARSDTQY TRBV27 TRBD2 TRBJ2-3
SARHRTGTYNEQF TRBV20-1 TRBD1 TRBJ2-1
ASSGDRAVGAF TRBV12-3/TRBV12-4 TRBD1 TRBJ1-1
ATKLRGTDPF TRBV2 TRBD1 TRBJ1-1
ASSLPPDRSDTQY TRBV28 - TRBJ2-3
SARTGLRETQY TRBV20-1 TRBD1 TRBJ2-5
ASSLSGTPTQY TRBV7-2 - TRBJ2-5
ASSLAGRVVGMNTEAF TRBV7-9 - TRBJ1-1
ASSYRPQGNYGYT TRBV6-5 - TRBJ1-2
ASSEAGEEPKAF TRBV2 - TRBJ1-1
ASSPDRARVETQY TRBV7-3 TRBD1 TRBJ2-5
ASSPPGSRAGELF TRBV7-3 - TRBJ2-2
ASNARGPYGYT TRBV10-1 - TRBJ1-2
ASSLVRAGQTDGYT TRBV7-8 - TRBJ1-2
ASGGNGNTIY TRBV2 - TRBJ1-3
ASSQGDWPQH TRBV3-1 - TRBJ1-5